These 13 T cell receptor beta chains originate from one sample sequenced in a study of CXCR3-negative and CXCR3-positive naive CD8 T cells. cDNA libraries for TRB were generated by 5' RACE incorporating UMI labels. TCRdb reprocessed the 5' RACE reads; each CDR3 protein has one entry and no DNA is given. With under 50,000 distinct CDR3 sequences in the sample, the ten largest clones hold approximately 2.3%. The sample consisted of naive CXCR3- CD8+ T cells from blood. Documented subset: CD45RO-CCR7+CD27+CD95- naive CD8+ T cells lacking CXCR3 (TNR3-). The receptors stem from a human donor in good health. Some clones in this sample may be carry-over from other donors' samples.

The CDR3 reads CASSGETGNTEAFF. This chain uses TRBV28 with TRBJ1-1; the TRBD1 assignment by TCRdb is unverifiable without DNA. CDR3 size: 14 residues. CDR1 and CDR2 from the germline V gene are MDHEN and SYDVKM.

This chain links TRBV27 with TRBJ2-1; TCRdb picks TRBD2, but there is no DNA to check that call. Per germline, CDR1 MNHEY and CDR2 SMNVEV (reference sequence). The CDR3 is made up of 14 amino acids. Here the CDR3 reads CASSLGLAGTGQFF.

This rearrangement joins TRBV6-6 to TRBJ2-7; TCRdb outputs TRBD2, but without DNA this stays unchecked. Germline-derived CDR1 and CDR2 are MNHNY and SVGAGI (reference sequence). The CDR3 is 15 residues long. The chain's CDR3 is CASRSSLPNSYEQYF.

The rearrangement links TRBV7-2 to TRBJ2-2; there is no DNA to check the TCRdb D call of TRBD1. Germline CDR1 SGHTA, CDR2 FQGNSA. The CDR3 extends over 16 amino acids. The chain's CDR3 is CASSTGPWSNTGELFF.

The chain uses TRBV7-9 and TRBJ1-1; as DNA is missing, the TRBD1 call by TCRdb cannot be tested. The CDR3 contains 15 residues. Germline V gives CDR1 SEHNR, CDR2 FQNEAQ (reference sequence). CDR3 amino acids: CASSSRTALNTEAFF.

The chain links TRBV7-9 to TRBJ2-2; TCRdb indicates TRBD2, and absent DNA this call remains unverified. CDR3 length: 17 amino acids. Germline V lookup: CDR1 SEHNR, CDR2 FQNEAQ (reference sequence). The CDR3 sequence: CASSTGLAGEWTGELFF.

This chain links TRBV7-6 with TRBJ2-2; absent DNA, TCRdb's TRBD1 call cannot be checked. Per germline, CDR1 SGHVS and CDR2 FNYEAQ. The CDR3 extends over 15 amino acids. CDR3 loop: CASSDGAGAGGELFF.

CDR3 amino acids: CASSLGYERYF. The chain couples TRBV28 to TRBJ2-7. Germline V gives CDR1 MDHEN, CDR2 SYDVKM. The CDR3 is 11 amino acids.

The chain carries TRBV14 and TRBJ2-5; checking the TCRdb D call of TRBD2 is not possible without DNA. The CDR3 is 17 amino acids. Germline V gives CDR1 SGHDN, CDR2 FVKESK. The CDR3 sequence: CASSQGLRTSAQETQYF.

The V gene is TRBV27, the J gene TRBJ1-5. The CDR3 runs to 12 residues. Germline-derived CDR1 and CDR2 are MNHEY and SMNVEV (reference sequence). This CDR3 reads CASSFYGQPQHF.

V usage is TRBV20-1 and J usage is TRBJ2-7; TCRdb selects TRBD2, and the lack of DNA leaves this call unchecked. Looked up from germline, CDR1 is DFQATT and CDR2 is SNEGSKA (reference sequence). The length of the CDR3 is 14 residues. The CDR3 loop is CSATSGRAYYEQYF.

The chain is built from TRBV20-1 and TRBJ2-1; TCRdb indicates TRBD1, and absent DNA this call remains unverified. Germline V gene data show CDR1 as DFQATT and CDR2 as SNEGSKA (reference sequence). The CDR3 has 18 amino acids. The CDR3 is CSASQEQGQEVVDNEQFF.

The genes are TRBV7-9 and TRBJ2-5; lacking DNA, the TRBD1 call made by TCRdb goes unchecked. The germline V gene encodes CDR1 SEHNR and CDR2 FQNEAQ (reference sequence). The CDR3 has 16 residues. CDR3 sequence reads: CASAGGSRVRQETQYF.